The next 4 T cell receptor beta chains were all read from a single sample in a study of cytomegalovirus exposure and HLA in healthy donors. A multiplex PCR was run with 60 Vbeta primers and 13 Jbeta primers. Method: immunoSEQ multiplex PCR; TCRdb's copy keeps in-frame clones and lacks some. The sample holds some 120,000 clones, around 82% seen once. Sequences were obtained from PBMCs. The receptors here all came from a female donor in good health and CMV-seronegative.

The chain couples TRBV10-1 to TRBJ1-5; D not certain. CDR3 length: 13 residues. Per germline, CDR1 WNHNN and CDR2 SYGVQD (reference sequence). V lost 3 bases and J lost 5, with 8 bases in between. The CDR3 sequence is CASSDRSDQPQHF. The CDR3 region has the DNA TGCGCCAGCAGTGACAGGTCCGATCAGCCCCAGCATTTT.

This clone was counted only a few times. The chain carries TRBV19 and TRBJ2-5; 12 bases align to TRBD1. Germline CDR1 LNHDA, CDR2 SQIVND (reference sequence). V lost 3 bases, J lost 2 bases, and 4 bases stayed unmatched. CDR3 length: 16 residues. The DNA of the CDR3 is TGTGCCAGTAGTATGGGACAGGGGGCATATCAAGAGACCCAGTACTTC. Translation gives CASSMGQGAYQETQYF. The full variable domain, rest sourced from reference TRBV19 and TRBJ2-5, is DGGITQSPKYLFRKEGQNVTLSCEQNLNHDAMYWYRQDPGQGLRLIYYSQIVNDFQKGDIAEGYSVSREKKESFPLTVTSAQKNPTAFYLCASSMGQGAYQETQYFGPGTRLLVL.

The chain couples TRBV5-4 to TRBJ2-7; D remains unclear. Germline values: CDR1 SGHNT, CDR2 YYREEE (reference sequence). The CDR3 consists of 13 residues. The V gene lost 4 bases and the J gene lost 1 base, with 9 bases spanning the gap. The DNA of the CDR3 is TGTGCCAGCAGCCCGGCAGGATCCTACGAGCAGTACTTC. It translates to CASSPAGSYEQYF.

The chain uses TRBV2 and TRBJ2-1; D is undetermined. This CDR3 contains 15 residues. Germline V CDR1 and CDR2: SNHLY, FYNNEI. V was clipped by 4 bases and J by 9 bases, with 19 bases between them. As DNA, the CDR3 is TGTGCCAGCAGTGGTTCTACCCCCGATGTCGGTGAGCAGTTCTTC. Protein: CASSGSTPDVGEQFF.